These 20 T cell receptor beta chains share one sample of origin, sequenced in a study of shared clonotypes between healthy human individuals. Produced via immunoSEQ multiplex PCR; TCRdb's table is partial and in-frame only. Of over 100,000 clones in the sample, about 63% were seen once. Material for sequencing was memory CD8+ T cells sorted from blood. Subset reported: CD45RO+ cells pooled with CCR7-negative TemRA cells. The source is a woman aged 30 to 39 in good health.

The chain joins TRBV30 to TRBJ2-7; D unresolved. This CDR3 has 13 residues. Deletions cut 3 bases from V and 6 bases from J, with 15 bases between. Germline values: CDR1 GTSNPN, CDR2 SVGIG (reference sequence). DNA of the CDR3: TGTGCCTGGAGCGGCGGAGCCCTCGGCGAGCAGTACTTC. As protein: CAWSGGALGEQYF. The complete variable domain, with remaining parts taken from reference TRBV30 and TRBJ2-7, reads SQTIHQWPATLVQPVGSPLSLECTVEGTSNPNLYWYRQAAGRGLQLLFYSVGIGQISSEVPQNLSASRPQDRQFILSSKKLLLSDSGFYLCAWSGGALGEQYFGPGTRLTVT.

V is TRBV6-1 and J is TRBJ2-7; D might be TRBD2 (5 bases). This CDR3 has 13 residues. From germline, CDR1 is MNHNS and CDR2 SASEGT. V dropped 6 bases and J dropped 2 bases, with 11 bases sitting between them. The CDR3: CASSHGVAYEQYF. The CDR3 DNA follows: TGTGCCAGCAGCCACGGGGTAGCCTACGAGCAGTACTTC.

The chain links TRBV7-9 to TRBJ2-7, with D perhaps matching TRBD1 (5 bases). Trimming removed 4 bases at V and 3 bases at J, with 10 bases between. This CDR3 is built from 13 residues. Germline V gives CDR1 SEHNR, CDR2 FQNEAQ (reference sequence). The CDR3 sequence is CASSSHDSYEQYF. CDR3 coding DNA: TGTGCCAGCAGCTCCCACGACAGCTACGAGCAGTACTTC.

V usage is TRBV7-2 and J usage is TRBJ2-7, with a weak D call TRBD2 (6 bases). CDR3 size: 13 residues. The germline V gene has CDR1 SGHTA and CDR2 FQGNSA. V lost 5 bases and J lost 4, with 12 bases in between. The CDR3 DNA follows: TGTGCCAGCAGCCCCGCGGGGTATTACGAGCAGTACTTC. Translated: CASSPAGYYEQYF.

There are a few counts of this clone. The junction departs from the called germline gene at one end, perhaps through a read error. This rearrangement joins TRBV6-5 to TRBJ2-7; 9 bases fit TRBD2. This CDR3 region has 14 residues. Germline CDR1 MNHEY, CDR2 SVGAGI. In DNA, the CDR3 is TGTGCCATCAGTGAGTCGCGGGAGGGCTACGAGCAGTACTTC. Its protein product is CAISESREGYEQYF.

This clone was counted only a few times. J is TRBJ2-5 and V is TRBV19; D is uncertain. V was cut by 3 bases and J by 5 bases, with 13 bases left in between. The CDR3 contains 14 residues. CDR1 is LNHDA, CDR2 SQIVND, per germline (reference sequence). This chain's CDR3 is CASSILVYDETQYF. The CDR3 DNA reads TGTGCCAGTAGTATTCTTGTTTATGATGAGACCCAGTACTTC.

This clone was recorded once. V usage is TRBV11-2 and J usage is TRBJ2-1, with D unclear. This CDR3 is built from 13 residues. V lost 4 bases and J 4 bases, leaving 8 bases between the germline ends. Germline CDR1 reads SGHAT; CDR2 reads FQNNGV. CDR3 loop: CASSSGVYNEQFF. The CDR3 coding sequence is TGTGCCAGCAGCTCCGGTGTTTACAATGAGCAGTTCTTC.

The chain combines TRBV4-1 with TRBJ1-2; D unclear. V lost 0 bases and J lost 4, with 9 bases in between. Germline CDR1 and CDR2: MGHRA and YSYEKL. This CDR3 comprises 14 residues. The CDR3 bases are TGCGCCAGCAGCCAAGATAGACGGACCTATGGCTACACCTTC. Translated: CASSQDRRTYGYTF.

V and J are TRBV28 and TRBJ2-6; the D gene is possibly TRBD1 (5 bases). V was clipped by 4 bases and J by 6 bases, with 22 bases between them. Germline CDR1 reads MDHEN; CDR2 reads SYDVKM. There are 18 residues in the CDR3. The CDR3 spells CASSSRAVTGPAANVLTF. CDR3 sequence (DNA): TGTGCCAGCAGTTCACGAGCCGTTACAGGCCCCGCGGCCAACGTCCTGACTTTC.

This clone was counted once. The chain combines TRBV28 with TRBJ1-2; possible D gene TRBD1, 6 bases. CDR1 and CDR2 (germline): MDHEN, SYDVKM. Trimming left V 5 bases short and J 6 bases short, with 16 bases between. This CDR3 contains 14 residues. The CDR3 region has the DNA TGTGCCAGCAGTAGGAGGCCAGGGGAAGATGGCTACACCTTC. It is translated as CASSRRPGEDGYTF.

The chain employs TRBV7-2 and TRBJ2-5, with TRBD2 matching over 16 bases. The germline V gene has CDR1 SGHTA and CDR2 FQGNSA. The CDR3 consists of 17 residues. Trimming took 0 bases from V and 5 from J; bases not matched to a gene: 3. The CDR3: CASSLAPGLAGGETQYF. CDR3 DNA: TGTGCCAGCAGCTTAGCCCCGGGACTAGCGGGAGGGGAGACCCAGTACTTC.

In this sample, this clone turned up many times. The rearrangement uses TRBV19 and TRBJ2-1, with D perhaps matching TRBD2 (6 bases). The CDR3 runs to 11 residues. V was trimmed by 5 bases and J by 9 bases, leaving 8 bases between them. Looked up from germline, CDR1 is LNHDA and CDR2 is SQIVND (reference sequence). CDR3 nucleotides: TGTGCCAGTAGTCCCGGGGGTGAGCAGTTCTTC. Protein sequence: CASSPGGEQFF.

The chain carries TRBV2 and TRBJ2-2; 13 bases are a match to TRBD2. Trimming at V came to 8 bases and at J to 4 bases, leaving 7 bases not matched to a gene. The CDR3 has 16 amino acids. Germline CDR1 SNHLY, CDR2 FYNNEI. The CDR3 sequence is CASEGGTSGITGELFF. In DNA form, the CDR3 reads TGTGCCAGCGAGGGTGGGACTAGCGGGATCACCGGGGAGCTGTTTTTT.

The chain links TRBV19 to TRBJ1-5; 8 nucleotides match TRBD1. This CDR3 contains 17 residues. The V segment lost 7 bases and the J segment 0 bases; nucleotides outside the gene matches: 11. Germline CDR1 LNHDA, CDR2 SQIVND (reference sequence). CDR3 DNA: TGTGCCAGTACTCCAGGGGACAGGACTTTTAGCAATCAGCCCCAGCATTTT. Amino acids: CASTPGDRTFSNQPQHF. The entire variable domain, with the rest obtained from reference TRBV19 and TRBJ1-5, is as follows: DGGITQSPKYLFRKEGQNVTLSCEQNLNHDAMYWYRQDPGQGLRLIYYSQIVNDFQKGDIAEGYSVSREKKESFPLTVTSAQKNPTAFYLCASTPGDRTFSNQPQHFGDGTRLSIL.

The V gene is TRBV7-9, the J gene TRBJ1-4; D ambiguous. CDR3 length equals 17 residues. Trimming shortened V by 0 bases and J by 1 base, and 12 bases separated the two germline ends. CDR1 is SEHNR and CDR2 is FQNEAQ in the germline V gene (reference sequence). The CDR3 bases are TGTGCCAGCAGCTTAGCTGGGCAGCTGGGAACTAATGAAAAACTGTTTTTT. As protein: CASSLAGQLGTNEKLFF.

This clone was picked up many times. The chain employs TRBV25-1 and TRBJ1-5; 7 bases fit TRBD1. Trimming removed 7 bases from V and 2 bases from J; junction bases left unmatched: 5. The germline V gene has CDR1 MGHDK and CDR2 SYGVNS. The CDR3 consists of 14 residues. CDR3 sequence: CASTTGAGNQPQHF. CDR3 DNA sequence: TGTGCCAGCACTACAGGGGCCGGCAATCAGCCCCAGCATTTT.

The chain uses TRBV5-6 and TRBJ1-1, with D perhaps TRBD1 (6 bases). Germline CDR1 SGHDT, CDR2 YYEEEE. The CDR3 totals 13 residues. V was shortened by 4 bases and J by 6 bases, with 13 bases between the two germline ends. CDR3 residues: CASSPRTASEAFF. CDR3 in DNA: TGTGCCAGCAGCCCGAGGACAGCTTCTGAAGCTTTCTTT.

This chain joins TRBV7-6 and TRBJ2-5; 9 bases are a match to TRBD2. This CDR3 spans 14 amino acids. Germline V gene sequence: CDR1 SGHVS, CDR2 FNYEAQ. After removal of 2 bases from V and 5 bases from J, the junction contained 3 bases not matched to a gene. The CDR3 DNA reads TGTGCCAGCAGCTTATTAGCGGGAGTTGAGACCCAGTACTTC. It encodes CASSLLAGVETQYF.

The rearrangement joins TRBV5-1 to TRBJ2-7, with 7 bases fitting TRBD2. The CDR3 has 15 residues. Per the germline V gene, CDR1 is SGHRS and CDR2 is YFSETQ. The ends lost 0 bases at V and 6 bases at J; junction bases unmatched: 9. The CDR3: CASSLVRDYGFEQYF. The CDR3 DNA reads as TGCGCCAGCAGCTTGGTCCGGGACTACGGTTTCGAGCAGTACTTC.

This clone has just a few counts. The chain uses TRBV6-1 and TRBJ2-2; possibly TRBD1 or TRBD2 for D (5 bases each). The CDR3 is made up of 15 amino acids. Trimming left V 7 bases short and J 1 base short, with 13 bases between. Germline assignment: CDR1 MNHNS and CDR2 SASEGT. Here the CDR3 DNA reads TGTGCCAGCACCCCCGAGGGGATGAACACCGGGGAGCTGTTTTTT. Protein: CASTPEGMNTGELFF.